This T cell receptor beta chain was profiled in a study of blood T cell repertoires in COVID-19. Study-level background: Collection of acute and convalescent COVID-19 samples took place in the United States, Italy and Spain. From T cells, B-cell-depleted T cells, or PBMCs came the material, which was cDNA or gDNA.

Original handling: Scientists estimated how many nucleated cells there were by amplifying reference gene primers. Produced via immunoSEQ multiplex PCR; TCRdb's table is partial and in-frame only. V, J and clone size are taken as reported in that table, and D and trimming were inferred from the DNA itself. This table holds roughly 120,000 clones, 75% to 90% found once. This clone appeared a single time. Deletions cut 2 bases from V and 7 bases from J, with 9 bases between. The CDR3 has 13 amino acids. Germline CDR1 reads SGHAT; CDR2 reads FQNNGV. This chain links TRBV11-2 with TRBJ2-1; no clear D. The TCR comes from a human donor in a cohort sampled during active COVID-19. The source material was peripheral blood. The DNA for the CDR3 is TGTGCCAGCAGCTTAAACTACGGGAATGAGCAGTTCTTC. It codes for CASSLNYGNEQFF.